This T cell receptor beta chain was obtained from a study of T cell responses to AZD1222 COVID-19 vaccine. This clone has only a few counts. Sequencing used immunoSEQ multiplex PCR; TCRdb keeps in-frame clones, though not all of them. The profile shows 95,000 to 100,000 clones, around nine tenths of them singletons. This sample comprised peripheral blood, obtained on day 0 of AZD1222 vaccination. This TCR was recovered from an adult in good health.

The CDR3 protein is CASKNEGGETQYF. CDR3 nucleotide sequence: TGTGCCAGTAAGAATGAAGGGGGAGAGACCCAGTACTTC. The chain has TRBV19 and TRBJ2-5; possible D gene TRBD1, 6 bases. This CDR3 is built from 13 residues. The germline V gene has CDR1 LNHDA and CDR2 SQIVND (reference sequence). Trimming removed 7 bases from V and 4 bases from J, with 13 bases in between.